A single sample gave rise to the 8 T cell receptor beta chains below, sequenced in a study of blood T cells in healthy people across ages. Sample-barcoded 5' priming and a J-beta primer mix drove a second PCR of roughly 6 to 12 cycles. TCRdb ran MiXCR on the 5' RACE reads and lists one entry per CDR3 protein. The data contain more than 800,000 distinct CDR3 sequences, around 28% of them singletons. Input material: blood. All receptors come from a woman aged 80 or over in good health.

This clonotype was seen at least ten times. The chain carries TRBV6-5 and TRBJ1-2; a weak D match, TRBD1 (6 bases). V lost 0 bases and J 4 bases, leaving 12 bases between the germline ends. The CDR3 totals 15 residues. Germline CDR1 reads MNHEY; CDR2 reads SVGAGI. CDR3 coding DNA: TGTGCCAGCAGTTACTCTCCTCACAGGGCCTATGGCTACACCTTC. Translated, it gives CASSYSPHRAYGYTF.

With regard to this clonotype: The CDR3 ends on some other residue instead of the conserved phenylalanine or tryptophan, so this is likely a read error. It is unclear where the CDR3 begins or ends on the DNA, so no DNA is shown, and the CDR3 is as TCRdb lists it. This sequence joins TRBV7-9 and TRBJ2-1; the table assigns TRBD1, which was not confirmed against the DNA. The CDR3 numbers 14 amino acids, ends counted. Germline V lookup: CDR1 SEHNR, CDR2 FQNEAQ (reference sequence). This CDR3 reads CASFRGSGYNEQFT.

This clonotype showed up just once. The chain joins TRBV6-5 to TRBJ2-5; D possibly corresponds to TRBD1 (5 bases). Germline lookup yields CDR1 MNHEY and CDR2 SVGAGI. The CDR3 loop spans 13 amino acids. Trimming pared 8 bases from V and 2 bases from J, leaving 12 bases between. In nucleotides, the CDR3 is TGTGCCAGCGCAAGAAAGGGGCAAGAGACCCAGTACTTC. It specifies CASARKGQETQYF.

This clonotype was counted ten times or more. The chain recombines TRBV12-3 or TRBV12-4 with TRBJ2-3; no firm D call. V lost 3 bases and J lost 0, with 10 bases in between. CDR3 length: 15 amino acids. CDR3 residues: CASSFVASSTDTQYF. The CDR3 region has the DNA TGTGCCAGCAGTTTTGTTGCATCTAGCACAGATACGCAGTATTTT.

Regarding this clonotype: This may come from a read error, since a much larger clone is one base off. V usage is TRBV7-2 and J usage is TRBJ1-6; D possibly corresponds to TRBD1 (5 bases). Germline loops: CDR1 SGHTA, CDR2 FQGNSA. The CDR3 contains 14 residues. The CDR3 sequence is CASSHQGENSLLHF. CDR3 nucleotides: TGTGCCAGCAGCCACCAGGGAGAAAATTCACTCCTCCACTTT.

This clonotype was seen only once. Being one base from a much bigger clone, this may be a read error. The gene calls are TRBV10-1 and TRBJ2-1; D call uncertain. Per germline, CDR1 WNHNN and CDR2 SYGVQD (reference sequence). V was pared by 11 bases and J by 8 bases, with 19 bases between. The CDR3 spans 13 residues. The CDR3 DNA follows: TGCGCCTGCAACGATCCGTCCAATTATGAGCAGTTCTTC. Amino acids: CACNDPSNYEQFF.

This chain links TRBV5-1 with TRBJ1-1; D is possibly TRBD1 (5 bases). The CDR3 is 14 amino acids. Germline V gene sequence: CDR1 SGHRS, CDR2 YFSETQ. Between the trimmed V and J ends, which lost 0 bases and 9 bases, there was a span of 15 bases. CDR3: CASSLGEGISKAFF. CDR3 sequence (DNA): TGCGCCAGCAGCTTGGGAGAGGGGATAAGTAAAGCTTTCTTT.

Many counts were recorded for this clonotype. The J gene is TRBJ1-2, the V gene TRBV28; tentatively, D is TRBD1 (6 bases). V was cut by 6 bases and J by 8 bases, with 19 bases left in between. This CDR3 region has 14 residues. Germline lookup yields CDR1 MDHEN and CDR2 SYDVKM. Here the CDR3 reads CASSPTGRSEGYTF. The CDR3 nucleotides read TGTGCCAGCAGCCCTACAGGGAGGTCGGAGGGCTACACCTTC.